These 26 T cell receptor beta chains share one sample of origin, sequenced in a study of technical replicates of blood from a few donors. This table comes from immunoSEQ multiplex PCR, and its TCRdb copy is limited to in-frame clones, with some not included. The sample records more than 70,000 clones, 90% to 98% being singletons. The sequencing input was T cells isolated from PBMCs. These receptors were obtained from a human donor in good health.

The rearrangement joins TRBV7-2 to TRBJ1-2; a possible D gene is TRBD1 (6 bases). The CDR3 length is 15 residues. Germline CDR1 and CDR2: SGHTA and FQGNSA. With 5 bases removed from V and 8 bases from J, the gap between germline ends came to 21 bases. DNA for the CDR3: TGTGCCAGCAGCCCTAGAGGGGGACAAAATGGGGGCTACACCTTC. Its protein is CASSPRGGQNGGYTF.

The V gene is TRBV6-4, the J gene TRBJ2-2; 7 nucleotides align to TRBD1. V shed 4 bases, J shed 6 bases, and the junction held 8 bases outside the gene matches. This CDR3 contains 15 residues. Germline V gene lookup returns CDR1 MRHNA and CDR2 SNTAGT. CDR3 bases: TGTGCCAGCAGTGGACAGGGACCAAATTCCGGGGAGCTGTTTTTT. It specifies CASSGQGPNSGELFF.

The rearrangement joins TRBV28 to TRBJ1-5; the match to TRBD1 covers 7 bases. CDR3 length: 16 residues. With V trimmed by 2 bases and J by 5 bases, 9 bases remained unmatched. Per the germline V gene, CDR1 is MDHEN and CDR2 is SYDVKM. The CDR3 DNA is TGTGCCAGCAGTTTAATTCAGACAGGGACGTATCAGCCCCAGCATTTT. Translation gives CASSLIQTGTYQPQHF.

CDR3 loop: CASSLNQGEVYEQYF. As DNA, the CDR3 is TGTGCCAGCAGCTTAAATCAGGGGGAAGTCTACGAGCAGTACTTC. The V and J genes are TRBV7-6 and TRBJ2-7, with 7 bases fitting TRBD1. The germline CDR1 and CDR2 sequences are SGHVS and FNYEAQ. CDR3 length equals 15 residues. V trimming: 2 bases; J trimming: 3 bases; junction bases outside the gene matches: 7.

The V gene is TRBV4-1, the J gene TRBJ2-7; 7 bases agree with TRBD1. The CDR3 is 15 amino acids. CDR1 and CDR2 from the germline V gene are MGHRA and YSYEKL. Trimming took 4 bases from V and 6 from J; bases not matched to a gene: 12. The CDR3 region has the DNA TGCGCCAGCAGCCCAAGGGGGCCTAAAGGGGGCGAGCAGTACTTC. It yields the protein CASSPRGPKGGEQYF.

As for this clone: The germline gene is not matched at one end of the junction; a read error may be the cause. The chain's CDR3 is CASSEETSGRYLF. The CDR3 DNA reads as TGTGCCAGCAGTGAAGAGACTAGCGGGAGGTACCTCTTC. V and J are TRBV2 and TRBJ2-1, with TRBD2 identical over 13 bases. This CDR3 is 13 amino acids long. The germline CDR1 and CDR2 sequences are SNHLY and FYNNEI. The full variable domain, in which reference TRBV2 and TRBJ2-1 provide the parts outside the CDR3, is EPEVTQTPSHQVTQMGQEVILRCVPISNHLYFYWYRQILGQKVEFLVSFYNNEISEKSEIFDDQFSVERPDGSNFTLKIRSTKLEDSAMYFCASSEETSGRYLFGPGTRLTVL.

The rearrangement joins TRBV27 to TRBJ1-1, with 7 bases matching TRBD1. The trim removed 7 bases at V and 4 bases at J, leaving 15 bases unmatched. Germline V CDR1 and CDR2: MNHEY, SMNVEV (reference sequence). The CDR3 extends over 16 amino acids. The chain's CDR3 is CASIYRGPPVLTEAFF. DNA for the CDR3: TGTGCCAGCATATACAGGGGCCCACCTGTCCTCACTGAAGCTTTCTTT.

The chain recombines TRBV5-4 with TRBJ2-4; no reliable D call. This CDR3 contains 17 residues. V was shortened by 4 bases and J by 3 bases, with 20 bases between the two germline ends. CDR1 is SGHNT, CDR2 YYREEE, per germline (reference sequence). CDR3 DNA sequence: TGTGCCAGCAGCGTAAACCCAGAACCAAGTGGCAAAAACATTCAGTACTTC. This encodes CASSVNPEPSGKNIQYF. Complete variable domain (other parts from reference TRBV5-4 and TRBJ2-4): ETGVTQSPTHLIKTRGQQVTLRCSSQSGHNTVSWYQQALGQGPQFIFQYYREEENGRGNFPPRFSGLQFPNYSSELNVNALELDDSALYLCASSVNPEPSGKNIQYFGAGTRLSVL.

The chain links TRBV9 to TRBJ1-1, with 7 bases fitting TRBD1. J lost 4 bases, V lost 3 bases, and 3 bases had no gene match. This CDR3 has 13 amino acids. Germline loops: CDR1 SGDLS, CDR2 YYNGEE. The DNA of the CDR3 is TGTGCCAGCAGCGAGGGGGCTAGCACTGAAGCTTTCTTT. Protein product: CASSEGASTEAFF.

V gene TRBV30 combines with J gene TRBJ1-4, with D unresolved. CDR1 GTSNPN and CDR2 SVGIG come from the germline V gene (reference sequence). The length of the CDR3 is 13 residues. Trimming stripped 0 bases from V and 6 bases from J, with 8 bases between. The CDR3 coding sequence is TGTGCCTGGAGTGTCGTAAGCTATGAAAAACTGTTTTTT. As protein: CAWSVVSYEKLFF. Full variable domain (remainder filled in from reference TRBV30 and TRBJ1-4): SQTIHQWPATLVQPVGSPLSLECTVEGTSNPNLYWYRQAAGRGLQLLFYSVGIGQISSEVPQNLSASRPQDRQFILSSKKLLLSDSGFYLCAWSVVSYEKLFFGSGTQLSVL.

V gene TRBV27 combines with J gene TRBJ2-5; TRBD1 might be the D (6 bases). Trimming left V 5 bases short and J 2 bases short, with 12 bases between. There are 14 residues in the CDR3. CDR1 and CDR2 (germline): MNHEY, SMNVEV (reference sequence). The CDR3: CASSPHREQETQYF. The DNA of the CDR3 is TGTGCCAGCAGTCCACACAGGGAACAAGAGACCCAGTACTTC.

This chain joins TRBV4-1 and TRBJ2-1, with 12 bases fitting TRBD2. CDR3 length: 17 residues. V was clipped by 5 bases and J by 3 bases; unmatched bases: 8. CDR1 is MGHRA, CDR2 YSYEKL, per germline. CDR3 DNA sequence: TGCGCCAGCAGCACCCGCCTAGCGGGAGGGCGCTACAATGAGCAGTTCTTC. Translated: CASSTRLAGGRYNEQFF.

The chain combines TRBV19 with TRBJ1-1; possible D gene TRBD1, 5 bases. CDR1 is LNHDA, CDR2 SQIVND, per germline (reference sequence). The length of the CDR3 is 14 residues. V shed 5 bases and J shed 1 base, with 11 bases lying between them. The CDR3 coding sequence is TGTGCCAGTAGTTTCCAGGGTTGGAACACTGAAGCTTTCTTT. As protein: CASSFQGWNTEAFF.

The V call is TRBV11-2, the J call TRBJ2-2; no firm D call. V was trimmed by 1 base and J by 3 bases, leaving 3 bases between them. This CDR3 has 13 amino acids. Germline CDR1 reads SGHAT; CDR2 reads FQNNGV. CDR3 region: CASSLVYTGELFF. DNA for the CDR3: TGTGCCAGCAGCTTAGTATACACCGGGGAGCTGTTTTTT.

This chain uses TRBV6-1 with TRBJ1-4, with a tentative D call TRBD1 (5 bases). Trimming stripped 2 bases from V and 8 bases from J, with 21 bases between. CDR1 MNHNS and CDR2 SASEGT come from the germline V gene. This CDR3 has 17 residues. Here the CDR3 DNA reads TGTGCCAGCAGTGAATTTGTTCGGTCCAGGGCCAGGGAAAAACTGTTTTTT. Translated, it gives CASSEFVRSRAREKLFF.

To note about this clone: This sample also contains other DNA sequences that code for the same CDR3. The V call is TRBV5-4, the J call TRBJ1-2; D is undetermined. The V end was cut by 0 bases, the J end by 0 bases, with 6 bases between. The CDR3 totals 14 residues. Germline loops: CDR1 SGHNT, CDR2 YYREEE (reference sequence). CDR3 sequence reads: CASSLGGANYGYTF. CDR3 bases: TGTGCCAGCAGCTTGGGGGGAGCTAACTATGGCTACACCTTC. The entire variable domain, with the rest obtained from reference TRBV5-4 and TRBJ1-2, is as follows: ETGVTQSPTHLIKTRGQQVTLRCSSQSGHNTVSWYQQALGQGPQFIFQYYREEENGRGNFPPRFSGLQFPNYSSELNVNALELDDSALYLCASSLGGANYGYTFGSGTRLTVV.

V usage is TRBV19 and J usage is TRBJ1-5, with 8 bases identical to TRBD1. V trimming: 3 bases; J trimming: 5 bases; junction bases outside the gene matches: 6. The CDR3 extends over 15 amino acids. Germline loops: CDR1 LNHDA, CDR2 SQIVND (reference sequence). CDR3 region: CASSIRTGPYQPQHF. DNA for the CDR3: TGTGCCAGTAGTATCCGGACAGGGCCTTATCAGCCCCAGCATTTT.

The gene calls are TRBV5-1 and TRBJ2-1; 12 bases fit TRBD2. CDR1 is SGHRS and CDR2 is YFSETQ in the germline V gene. The J segment lost 0 bases and the V segment lost 9 bases, leaving 10 bases of the junction unmatched. This CDR3 region has 17 residues. The CDR3 is CATVGLAGGFSYNEQFF. The CDR3 DNA reads TGCGCCACCGTCGGTCTAGCGGGAGGGTTCTCCTACAATGAGCAGTTCTTC.

The chain uses TRBV21-1 and TRBJ2-3; the table calls TRBD2, which could not be checked here. TRBV21-1 is an annotated pseudogene. This CDR3 spans 18 amino acids. This CDR3 reads CASSKVENWAGATDTQYF. CDR3 nucleotides: TGTGCCAGCAGCAAAGTCGAAAACTGGGCGGGGGCCACAGATACGCAGTATTTT.

The chain uses TRBV30 and TRBJ2-7, with D unclear. Germline CDR1 is GTSNPN and CDR2 is SVGIG (reference sequence). Trimming cost V 6 bases and J 0 bases, with 9 bases left between them. The CDR3 has 12 amino acids. The CDR3 region has the DNA TGTGCCTGTAAACAGAGCTCCTACGAGCAGTACTTC. Its protein is CACKQSSYEQYF. The whole variable domain, remainder taken from reference TRBV30 and TRBJ2-7, is SQTIHQWPATLVQPVGSPLSLECTVEGTSNPNLYWYRQAAGRGLQLLFYSVGIGQISSEVPQNLSASRPQDRQFILSSKKLLLSDSGFYLCACKQSSYEQYFGPGTRLTVT.

The CDR3, as DNA: TGTGCCATCAGTGAGTCCCCCGACTCTAGCCTCCAGGAGCAGTTCTTC. This translates into CAISESPDSSLQEQFF. V usage is TRBV10-3 and J usage is TRBJ2-1; possibly TRBD2 for D (5 bases). Looked up from germline, CDR1 is ENHRY and CDR2 is SYGVKD. V was trimmed by 0 bases and J by 10 bases, leaving 19 bases between them. The CDR3 extends over 16 amino acids.

The V call is TRBV15, the J call TRBJ2-3; TRBD2 matches 11 bases. The CDR3 totals 15 residues. Per germline, CDR1 LNHNV and CDR2 YYDKDF (reference sequence). With V trimmed by 5 bases and J by 2 bases, 3 bases remained unmatched. The CDR3 bases are TGTGCCACCAGCCCGACTAGCGGGGTCACAGATACGCAGTATTTT. Amino acids: CATSPTSGVTDTQYF.

The chain couples TRBV23-1 to TRBJ2-7; TRBD1 is a possible D gene (5 bases). TRBV23-1 qualifies as an ORF whose function is uncertain. The ends were cut back, 4 bases at V and 4 bases at J, with 8 bases in the middle. The CDR3 totals 12 residues. CDR3 residues: CASSRGPYEQYF. The CDR3 coding sequence is TGCGCCAGCAGTCGGGGCCCTTACGAGCAGTACTTC.

The V call is TRBV2, the J call TRBJ1-6; no definite D call. Germline CDR1 reads SNHLY; CDR2 reads FYNNEI. The CDR3 totals 15 residues. Trimming removed 3 bases at V and 3 bases at J, with 9 bases between. For the CDR3, the DNA is TGTGCCAGCAGTGAGAGGTCTCTCTATAATTCACCCCTCCACTTT. This translates into CASSERSLYNSPLHF.

V and J are TRBV5-1 and TRBJ2-7; the match to TRBD2 covers 10 bases. The CDR3 loop spans 16 amino acids. The V gene's germline CDR1 is SGHRS and CDR2 YFSETQ. The V segment lost 10 bases and the J segment 0 bases; nucleotides outside the gene matches: 13. The CDR3 nucleotides are TGCGCCCCACGGCTAGCGGGGGCTGATATCTCCTACGAGCAGTACTTC. Protein product: CAPRLAGADISYEQYF.

This chain's CDR3 is CASSQRTGVQPQHF. The CDR3 DNA reads as TGTGCCAGCAGTCAAAGGACAGGGGTCCAGCCCCAGCATTTT. The chain has TRBV2 and TRBJ1-5; 9 positions agree with TRBD1. The trim removed 5 bases at V and 7 bases at J, leaving 6 bases unmatched. The CDR3 sequence is 14 residues long. Germline CDR1 reads SNHLY; CDR2 reads FYNNEI.